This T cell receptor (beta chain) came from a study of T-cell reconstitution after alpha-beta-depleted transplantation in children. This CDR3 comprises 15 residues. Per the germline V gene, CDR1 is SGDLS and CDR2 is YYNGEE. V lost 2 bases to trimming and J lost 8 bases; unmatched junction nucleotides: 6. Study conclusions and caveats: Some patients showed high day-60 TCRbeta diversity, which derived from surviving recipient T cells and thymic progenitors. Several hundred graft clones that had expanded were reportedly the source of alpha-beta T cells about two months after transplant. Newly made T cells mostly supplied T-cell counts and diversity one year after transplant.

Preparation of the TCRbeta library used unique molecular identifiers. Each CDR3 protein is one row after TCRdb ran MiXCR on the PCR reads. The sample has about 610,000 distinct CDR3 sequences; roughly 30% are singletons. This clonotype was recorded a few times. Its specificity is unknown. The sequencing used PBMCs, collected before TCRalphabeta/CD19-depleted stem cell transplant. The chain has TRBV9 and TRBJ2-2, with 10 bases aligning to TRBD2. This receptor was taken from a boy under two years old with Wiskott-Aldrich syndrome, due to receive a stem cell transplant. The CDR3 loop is CASSVSAGGPGELFF. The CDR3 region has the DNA TGTGCCAGCAGCGTTTCAGCGGGAGGGCCGGGGGAGCTGTTTTTT.